The 10 T cell receptor beta chains listed next were all sequenced from one sample in a study of beta chain features in type 1 diabetes. Study observations and caveats: For Type 1 diabetes patients, all four CD4+ subsets carried TCRB CDR3s that were moderately but significantly shorter.

Expressed TCRB transcripts were sequenced after all isolated RNA was converted to cDNA. Only in-frame clones appear in the TCRdb table, and some are missing; sequencing was by immunoSEQ multiplex PCR. The sample yields 40,000 to 45,000 clones, around 70% seen once. Which antigens these TCRs recognize remains unknown. Sequences were obtained from Tregs from blood. All receptors come from a young woman with type 1 diabetes.

The V gene is TRBV27, the J gene TRBJ2-7, with 7 bases that match TRBD1. The CDR3 sequence is 12 residues long. J gave up 7 bases and V 3 bases, and 3 bases lay outside the gene matches. Germline V CDR1 and CDR2: MNHEY, SMNVEV (reference sequence). Here the CDR3 reads CASSLGRGEQYF. The CDR3 nucleotides read TGTGCCAGCAGTTTGGGCAGGGGGGAGCAGTACTTC.

V and J are TRBV6-6 and TRBJ2-2; D is possibly TRBD2 (6 bases). The germline V and J ends were trimmed by 2 bases and 7 bases, with 14 bases remaining between them. This CDR3 comprises 15 residues. Germline values: CDR1 MNHNY, CDR2 SVGAGI (reference sequence). In DNA, the CDR3 is TGTGCCAGCAGTTACCCCTCGGGGGTAGGCGGGGAGCTGTTTTTT. Translating it yields CASSYPSGVGGELFF.

This chain links TRBV6-6 with TRBJ2-5, with a tentative D call TRBD2 (6 bases). V was pared by 2 bases and J by 5 bases, with 15 bases between. CDR3 length equals 15 residues. The germline V gene encodes CDR1 MNHNY and CDR2 SVGAGI (reference sequence). CDR3 sequence: CASSYGGNPMETQYF. CDR3 coding DNA: TGTGCCAGCAGTTACGGCGGGAACCCAATGGAGACCCAGTACTTC.

This chain connects TRBV2 to TRBJ2-7, with D maybe TRBD2 (5 bases). The CDR3 is 12 residues long. The ends were cut back, 6 bases at V and 2 bases at J, with 8 bases in the middle. CDR1 SNHLY and CDR2 FYNNEI come from the germline V gene. The CDR3 DNA reads as TGTGCCAGCAGCCCAGCGGCCTACGAGCAGTACTTC. It encodes CASSPAAYEQYF. The variable domain in full, completed from reference TRBV2 and TRBJ2-7, reads EPEVTQTPSHQVTQMGQEVILRCVPISNHLYFYWYRQILGQKVEFLVSFYNNEISEKSEIFDDQFSVERPDGSNFTLKIRSTKLEDSAMYFCASSPAAYEQYFGPGTRLTVT.

The chain is built from TRBV5-1 and TRBJ2-3; D not resolved. CDR3 length: 16 amino acids. The germline CDR1 and CDR2 sequences are SGHRS and YFSETQ. Trimming shortened V by 0 bases and J by 0 bases, and 11 bases separated the two germline ends. CDR3 bases: TGCGCCAGCAGCTTGGGTCCGACGGGTAGCACAGATACGCAGTATTTT. Its protein is CASSLGPTGSTDTQYF.

J is TRBJ2-1 and V is TRBV29-1; D gene ambiguous. Germline V gives CDR1 SQVTM, CDR2 ANQGSEA. Trimming took off 4 bases at V and 0 bases at J, with 7 bases between the two ends. The CDR3 covers 13 residues. DNA for the CDR3: TGCAGCGTTGCTAAGAGCTCCTACAATGAGCAGTTCTTC. Encoded protein: CSVAKSSYNEQFF.

This clone was counted only a few times. The chain combines TRBV4-1 with TRBJ2-1; the match to TRBD2 covers 10 bases. CDR3 size: 15 residues. V lost 1 base and J lost 7; bases outside the gene matches: 4. Germline CDR1 reads MGHRA; CDR2 reads YSYEKL. CDR3 in DNA: TGCGCCAGCAGCCAAGCGCCGACTAGCGGGAATGAGCAGTTCTTC. The encoded protein is CASSQAPTSGNEQFF.

The rearrangement joins TRBV5-1 to TRBJ2-3; 8 nucleotides match TRBD2. V lost 0 bases, J lost 0 bases, and 6 bases stayed unmatched. The CDR3 extends over 17 amino acids. Per germline, CDR1 SGHRS and CDR2 YFSETQ. The CDR3 DNA follows: TGCGCCAGCAGCTTGGGTGGAACTAGCGGTAGCACAGATACGCAGTATTTT. This encodes CASSLGGTSGSTDTQYF.

This clone was counted only a few times. The J gene is TRBJ2-5, the V gene TRBV7-2, with TRBD2 as a possible D gene (5 bases). There are 15 residues in the CDR3. Germline loops: CDR1 SGHTA, CDR2 FQGNSA. The V gene lost 4 bases and the J gene lost 9 bases, with 21 bases spanning the gap. The CDR3, as DNA: TGTGCCAGCAGCTCCCCCGAGGACTCCCAGAGGGCCCAGTACTTC. This encodes CASSSPEDSQRAQYF.

This clone was seen a single time. The V gene is TRBV7-2, the J gene TRBJ2-5; D might be TRBD2 (7 bases). The CDR3 is made up of 14 amino acids. V was clipped by 2 bases and J by 5 bases, with 12 bases between them. Germline V lookup: CDR1 SGHTA, CDR2 FQGNSA. Here the CDR3 reads CASSLTGGRETQYF. For the CDR3, the DNA is TGTGCCAGCAGCTTAACGGGGGGCCGGGAGACCCAGTACTTC.